These 22 T cell receptor beta chains were sequenced from one sample in a study of naive and memory T cell subsets. The beta constant-region primer was an equimolar mix of two oligonucleotides covering TRBC1 and TRBC2. Nested alpha and beta constant-region primers with the SP2 primer drove four PCR rounds on ligated cDNA. TCRdb re-derived calls from the UMI-ligation and nested PCR reads in MiXCR, one entry per CDR3 protein. The table shows just over 80,000 distinct CDR3 sequences, with 8% to 9.5% occurring only once. The sample comprised naive CD8+ T cells from blood. Receptors were obtained from a human donor in good health.

In its sample, this clonotype was seen many times. J is TRBJ1-4 and V is TRBV29-1; D remains ambiguous. This CDR3 region has 13 residues. Germline V lookup: CDR1 SQVTM, CDR2 ANQGSEA. V was clipped by 4 bases and J by 0 bases, with 6 bases between them. CDR3 nucleotide sequence: TGCAGCGTTGTTTCCGCAACTAATGAAAAACTGTTTTTT. Translating it yields CSVVSATNEKLFF.

V and J are TRBV28 and TRBJ2-5; maybe TRBD2 (6 bases). The germline gives CDR1 MDHEN, CDR2 SYDVKM. Trimming removed 2 bases from V and 4 bases from J, with 14 bases in between. This CDR3 region has 15 residues. Here the CDR3 DNA reads TGTGCCAGCAGTTTAGGCGGGGCTCCCCCAGAGACCCAGTACTTC. Protein sequence: CASSLGGAPPETQYF. Looking up the rest from reference TRBV28 and TRBJ2-5 gives the full variable domain: DVKVTQSSRYLVKRTGEKVFLECVQDMDHENMFWYRQDPGLGLRLIYFSYDVKMKEKGDIPEGYSVSREKKERFSLILESASTNQTSMYLCASSLGGAPPETQYFGPGTRLLVL.

The chain joins TRBV12-3 or TRBV12-4 to TRBJ2-7; 7 nucleotides align to TRBD2. V dropped 6 bases and J dropped 3; count of bases not matched to a gene: 11. The CDR3 has 15 residues. The CDR3 coding sequence is TGTGCCAGCAGCCACTCCGTTAGCGGGCTCTACGAGCAGTACTTC. Translating it yields CASSHSVSGLYEQYF.

The chain links TRBV5-1 to TRBJ2-3, with 13 nucleotides matching TRBD2. The ends lost 0 bases at V and 4 bases at J; junction bases unmatched: 2. Germline V gene sequence: CDR1 SGHRS, CDR2 YFSETQ. The CDR3 covers 16 residues. The CDR3 DNA sequence: TGCGCCAGCAGCTTGGAACTAGCGGGAGGGTCAGATACGCAGTATTTT. As protein: CASSLELAGGSDTQYF.

V is TRBV4-3 and J is TRBJ2-7; D is possibly TRBD2 (6 bases). Trimming pared 1 base from V and 3 bases from J, leaving 13 bases between. CDR3 length equals 15 residues. Germline loops: CDR1 LGHNA, CDR2 YSLEER. This chain's CDR3 is CASSQASGADYEQYF. DNA for the CDR3: TGCGCCAGCAGCCAAGCATCGGGAGCAGACTACGAGCAGTACTTC.

The chain employs TRBV28 and TRBJ2-7, with D tentatively TRBD1 (5 bases). Germline V lookup: CDR1 MDHEN, CDR2 SYDVKM. The CDR3 totals 14 residues. V was cut by 7 bases and J by 5 bases, with 18 bases left in between. The CDR3 DNA sequence: TGTGCCAGCACCCGGAGCAGGGTTGAGGACGAGCAGTACTTC. Protein sequence: CASTRSRVEDEQYF.

V usage is TRBV5-6 and J usage is TRBJ1-2; D possibly corresponds to TRBD1 (5 bases). The V end lost 2 bases, the J end lost 4 bases, and 15 bases lay between the germline ends. Germline CDR1 is SGHDT and CDR2 is YYEEEE. CDR3 length equals 15 residues. The CDR3 nucleotides are TGTGCCAGCAGCTTAGGGCAGGGATATTTCTATGGCTACACCTTC. Its translation: CASSLGQGYFYGYTF.

This clonotype came up a few times. The rearrangement uses TRBV20-1 and TRBJ2-1; TRBD2 matches 16 bases. This CDR3 region has 17 residues. Germline assignment: CDR1 DFQATT and CDR2 SNEGSKA (reference sequence). CDR3 bases: TGCAGCCCTAAACCGGGACTAGCGGGGGGGGCCTCCAATGAGCAGTTCTTC. It encodes CSPKPGLAGGASNEQFF.

Regarding this clonotype: A much larger clone is a single base away; this may be a read error. This chain uses TRBV20-1 with TRBJ2-3; TRBD1 matches at 9 bases. CDR1 DFQATT and CDR2 SNEGSKA come from the germline V gene (reference sequence). CDR3 size: 13 residues. The CDR3 sequence: CSAYRGLTGTQYF. CDR3 in DNA: TGCAGTGCTTACAGGGGGCTCACAGGTACGCAGTATTTT.

In this sample, this clonotype turned up many times. J is TRBJ2-1 and V is TRBV6-1; D perhaps matches TRBD1 (6 bases). The V gene's germline CDR1 is MNHNS and CDR2 SASEGT. The CDR3 contains 15 residues. Trimming cost V 2 bases and J 4 bases, with 12 bases left between them. The CDR3: CASSEPVQGYNEQFF. CDR3 bases: TGTGCCAGCAGTGAACCCGTACAGGGATACAATGAGCAGTTCTTC.

This clonotype was recorded at least ten times. V gene TRBV20-1 combines with J gene TRBJ2-7; D is tentatively TRBD1 or TRBD2 (5 bases each). The CDR3 loop spans 17 amino acids. The germline V gene encodes CDR1 DFQATT and CDR2 SNEGSKA (reference sequence). The V and J ends lost 5 bases and 6 bases respectively, with 29 bases between them. CDR3 nucleotide sequence: TGCAGTGCTCGCTCTACCGGGACCCACCATCTCACCACCGAGCAGTACTTC. Amino acid sequence: CSARSTGTHHLTTEQYF.

This clonotype turned up a few times. CDR3: CASSAGTGPLVPSYNEQFF. The CDR3 region has the DNA TGTGCCAGCAGCGCAGGGACGGGACCCCTTGTTCCCTCCTACAATGAGCAGTTCTTC. The V call is TRBV9, the J call TRBJ2-1; D possibly matches TRBD1 or TRBD2 (5 bases each). V lost 3 bases to trimming and J lost 0 bases, with 22 bases between them. The CDR3 runs 19 residues. Germline V gene sequence: CDR1 SGDLS, CDR2 YYNGEE.

The table lists this clonotype with many counts. The chain couples TRBV6-2 or TRBV6-3 to TRBJ2-7; unclear D gene. Germline values: CDR1 MNHEY, CDR2 SVGEGT. CDR3 length: 13 amino acids. The germline V and J ends were trimmed by 0 bases and 4 bases, with 7 bases remaining between them. CDR3 coding DNA: TGTGCCAGCAGTTACTCAAACCCATACGAGCAGTACTTC. It encodes CASSYSNPYEQYF.

This clonotype was observed at least ten times. The chain has TRBV6-2 or TRBV6-3 and TRBJ2-7; 13 bases map to TRBD2. The CDR3 length is 15 residues. J lost 3 bases, V lost 4 bases, and 3 bases had no gene match. Germline CDR1 reads MNHEY; CDR2 reads SVGEGT. CDR3 sequence reads: CASSWTSGSSYEQYF. CDR3 coding DNA: TGTGCCAGCAGTTGGACTAGCGGGAGTAGCTACGAGCAGTACTTC.

The sample holds many counts of this clonotype. This chain links TRBV10-2 with TRBJ2-1, with a weak D call TRBD1 (5 bases). The V gene's germline CDR1 is WSHSY and CDR2 SAAADI. V was clipped by 8 bases and J by 0 bases, with 8 bases between them. The CDR3 sequence is 13 residues long. CDR3 in amino acids: CASHRSSYNEQFF. The DNA of the CDR3 is TGCGCCAGCCACAGGAGCTCCTACAATGAGCAGTTCTTC.

This clonotype is a singleton in its sample. This chain uses TRBV7-9 with TRBJ1-2; D unclear. The V end was cut by 5 bases, the J end by 4 bases, with 14 bases between. CDR3 length: 14 residues. CDR1 is SEHNR and CDR2 is FQNEAQ in the germline V gene (reference sequence). DNA for the CDR3: TGTGCCAGCAGCCCCTCGGGAAGCCCCTATGGCTACACCTTC. Translated, it gives CASSPSGSPYGYTF.

This clonotype was seen many times. The chain uses TRBV7-8 and TRBJ2-7; TRBD1 agrees at 9 bases. V lost 1 base to trimming and J lost 6 bases; unmatched junction nucleotides: 7. Germline CDR1 SGHVS, CDR2 FQNEAQ. This CDR3 is built from 15 residues. The CDR3 loop is CASSLVGTGSAEQYF. CDR3 DNA: TGTGCCAGCAGCTTAGTGGGGACAGGGTCTGCCGAGCAGTACTTC. The variable domain in full, with the rest retrieved from reference TRBV7-8 and TRBJ2-7, is GAGVSQSPRYKVAKRGQDVALRCDPISGHVSLFWYQQALGQGPEFLTYFQNEAQLDKSGLPSDRFFAERPEGSVSTLKIQRTQQEDSAVYLCASSLVGTGSAEQYFGPGTRLTVT.

The chain uses TRBV2 and TRBJ1-5; TRBD1 might be the D (6 bases). CDR3 size: 14 residues. Germline CDR1 and CDR2: SNHLY and FYNNEI. The V end was cut by 3 bases, the J end by 2 bases, with 8 bases between. The CDR3 region is CASSDSGGNQPQHF. DNA of the CDR3: TGTGCCAGCAGTGATTCAGGGGGCAATCAGCCCCAGCATTTT.

CDR3: CSVEDSDSSGANVLTF. Here the CDR3 DNA reads TGCAGCGTTGAAGACTCCGATAGCTCTGGGGCCAACGTCCTGACTTTC. J is TRBJ2-6 and V is TRBV29-1; D is uncertain. The V end lost 0 bases, the J end lost 0 bases, and 9 bases lay between the germline ends. Germline CDR1 reads SQVTM; CDR2 reads ANQGSEA. The CDR3 is made up of 16 amino acids.

This clonotype was seen many times. CDR3 in DNA: TGCGCCAGCAGCCAAGAGTTCCCCGGCACAGATACGCAGTATTTT. Translation gives CASSQEFPGTDTQYF. The V and J genes are TRBV4-1 and TRBJ2-3; D is uncertain. From germline, CDR1 is MGHRA and CDR2 YSYEKL. The CDR3 has 15 amino acids. V lost 0 bases and J 1 base, leaving 8 bases between the germline ends.

The V call is TRBV7-2, the J call TRBJ2-7; D is perhaps TRBD1 or TRBD2 (5 bases each). The length of the CDR3 is 14 residues. CDR1 and CDR2 from the germline V gene are SGHTA and FQGNSA. Deletions cut 3 bases from V and 5 bases from J, with 14 bases between. CDR3 residues: CASSLGDQGHEQYF. The CDR3 DNA sequence: TGTGCCAGCAGCTTGGGGGATCAAGGACACGAGCAGTACTTC.

This clonotype was counted between two and nine times. The V and J genes are TRBV6-5 and TRBJ1-1; a possible D gene is TRBD1 (5 bases). This CDR3 has 13 amino acids. The V gene's germline CDR1 is MNHEY and CDR2 SVGAGI. V was shortened by 10 bases and J by 0 bases, with 12 bases between the two germline ends. The CDR3 protein is CATQRGLNTEAFF. Here the CDR3 DNA reads TGTGCCACGCAGCGGGGCCTGAACACTGAAGCTTTCTTT.